Below, one T cell receptor beta chain is given with its context. This entry belongs to a study of sequential checkpoint blockade in melanoma. Study-level background: Randomization was 1:1 between first-line nivolumab→ipilimumab and ipilimumab→nivolumab. Both treatment sequences were followed by maintenance nivolumab.

The assay was immunoSEQ multiplex PCR, and TCRdb's table has in-frame clones only and misses some. The sample includes approximately 28,000 clones, approximately 91% of them seen just once. Germline loops: CDR1 MDHEN, CDR2 SYDVKM. The CDR3 extends over 16 amino acids. Trimming took 8 bases from V and 8 from J; bases not matched to a gene: 20. Treatment described: randomized to nivolumab then ipilimumab (arm A) or the reverse (arm B). Patients had received no earlier DNA-damaging chemotherapy. PBMC sorting kept live CD3+CD8+ cells without CD19 or CD56. The chain joins TRBV28 to TRBJ1-2; TRBD1 matches 7 bases. The input for sequencing was CD8+ T cells sorted from blood (inferred from file names), taken from a patient given nivolumab and ipilimumab in sequence. This sequence was found in a human donor with melanoma. The CDR3 DNA sequence: TGTGCCAGCGCAACCGACTTGGGGACAGCGATGTGGGGCTACACCTTC. Amino acid sequence: CASATDLGTAMWGYTF.